A selection of T cell receptor beta chains follows, all from one sample in a study of blood T cell repertoires in COVID-19. Some clones are missing from TCRdb's copy, which holds only in-frame ones; the method was immunoSEQ multiplex PCR. The sample contains 200,000 to 300,000 clones, approximately 84% of which appear only once. What was sequenced was peripheral blood. The source is a man between 45 and 60 years old with acute or convalescent COVID-19. The CDR3 runs from the conserved cysteine through the conserved F or W. The order of the fields is clone size, V gene, D gene, J gene, CDR3 DNA, CDR3 protein. D genes are given only for firm matches. Size is omitted from some rows. Given values are once, few, many or a class for expanded clones.

clone_size: .; v_call: TRBV19; d_call: .; j_call: TRBJ2-5; cdr3_nt: TGTGCCAGTAGTTACGGACAGACGTACAGAGAGACCCAGTACTTC; cdr3_aa: CASSYGQTYRETQYF
clone_size: .; v_call: TRBV6-5; d_call: TRBD1; j_call: TRBJ1-5; cdr3_nt: TGTGCCAGCAGAGCGACAGGGGGCGAGGATCAGCCCCAGCATTTT; cdr3_aa: CASRATGGEDQPQHF
clone_size: .; v_call: TRBV21-1; d_call: .; j_call: TRBJ1-1; cdr3_nt: TGTGCCAGCAGCAGCGTAACGATCCGTCGACAGCTGAACACTGAAGCTTTCTTT; cdr3_aa: CASSSVTIRRQLNTEAFF
clone_size: .; v_call: TRBV7-9; d_call: .; j_call: TRBJ2-1; cdr3_nt: TGTGCCAGCAGTCTCGTCCGGTCCTTGAAGATCTTC; cdr3_aa: CASSLVRSLKIF
clone_size: .; v_call: TRBV5-1; d_call: .; j_call: TRBJ2-7; cdr3_nt: TGCGCCAGCAGCTCTCGCTACGAGCAGTACTTC; cdr3_aa: CASSSRYEQYF
clone_size: .; v_call: TRBV7-6; d_call: TRBD1; j_call: TRBJ2-3; cdr3_nt: TGTGCCAGCAGCTCAGGGGGCCCAGATACGCAGTATTTT; cdr3_aa: CASSSGGPDTQYF
clone_size: .; v_call: TRBV18; d_call: TRBD2; j_call: TRBJ2-1; cdr3_nt: TGTGCCAGCTCCCCGCCCCGACTAGCGGGCTCAAGCTCCTACAATGAGCAGTTCTTC; cdr3_aa: CASSPPRLAGSSSYNEQFF
clone_size: .; v_call: TRBV6-5; d_call: .; j_call: TRBJ1-2; cdr3_nt: TGTGCCAGCAGTACCCTCGGGTATGGCTACACCTTC; cdr3_aa: CASSTLGYGYTF
clone_size: .; v_call: TRBV15; d_call: .; j_call: TRBJ2-2; cdr3_nt: TGTGCCACCAGCGGTATGGCGGCGGTAAGAAACACCGGGGAGCTGTTTTTT; cdr3_aa: CATSGMAAVRNTGELFF
clone_size: .; v_call: TRBV11-2; d_call: TRBD1; j_call: TRBJ1-4; cdr3_nt: TGTGCCAGCAGCTTAAGACAGGGAAATGAAAAACTGTTTTTT; cdr3_aa: CASSLRQGNEKLFF
clone_size: once; v_call: TRBV6-6; d_call: TRBD2; j_call: TRBJ2-1; cdr3_nt: TGTGCCAGCAGTTTCAATGGACTAGCCCGTGAGCAGTTCTTC; cdr3_aa: CASSFNGLAREQFF
clone_size: .; v_call: TRBV6-5; d_call: TRBD2; j_call: TRBJ2-1; cdr3_nt: TGTGCCAGCAGCGTAGCGGGAGCCTACAATGAGCAGTTCTTC; cdr3_aa: CASSVAGAYNEQFF
clone_size: .; v_call: TRBV7-9; d_call: TRBD1; j_call: TRBJ2-7; cdr3_nt: TGTGCCAGCAGCTTAGCACAGGGGACGGTATACGAGCAGTACTTC; cdr3_aa: CASSLAQGTVYEQYF
clone_size: few; v_call: TRBV9; d_call: .; j_call: TRBJ1-1; cdr3_nt: TGTGCCAGCAGCTACGGACAGAACACTGAAGCTTTCTTT; cdr3_aa: CASSYGQNTEAFF
clone_size: .; v_call: TRBV9; d_call: TRBD1; j_call: TRBJ2-7; cdr3_nt: TGTGCCAGCAGCGGCGGACAGGGAGTAAAGCAGTACTTC; cdr3_aa: CASSGGQGVKQYF
clone_size: .; v_call: TRBV7-9; d_call: TRBD1; j_call: TRBJ1-2; cdr3_nt: TGTGCCAGCAGCTTGTGGGGACAGGGGGACTATGGCTACACCTTC; cdr3_aa: CASSLWGQGDYGYTF
clone_size: .; v_call: TRBV18; d_call: TRBD1; j_call: TRBJ1-1; cdr3_nt: TGTGCCAGCTCTCTAGGACAGGGGGCGCGTGGCACTGAAGCTTTCTTT; cdr3_aa: CASSLGQGARGTEAFF